The 12 T cell receptor beta chains in this list originate from one sample, sequenced in a study of identical twins. From the 5' RACE reads, TCRdb called clonotypes with MiXCR, one entry per CDR3 protein. The sample has some 1,600,000 distinct CDR3 sequences, roughly a third seen once. Specimen: cord blood. These receptors were taken from a newborn girl in good health.

The rearrangement links TRBV9 to TRBJ2-3; D possibly corresponds to TRBD2 (5 bases). Trimming cost V 4 bases and J 0 bases, with 15 bases left between them. Germline lookup yields CDR1 SGDLS and CDR2 YYNGEE. The CDR3 loop spans 16 amino acids. DNA of the CDR3: TGTGCCAGCAGCCTTTGGACTGGTTCTAGCACAGATACGCAGTATTTT. It codes for CASSLWTGSSTDTQYF.

This chain uses TRBV3-1 with TRBJ2-1, with 9 bases lining up with TRBD2. V dropped 4 bases and J dropped 8; count of bases not matched to a gene: 12. CDR1 is LGHDT and CDR2 is YNNKEL in the germline V gene (reference sequence). This CDR3 has 16 amino acids. The chain's CDR3 is CASSPGTSPVRDEQFF. The CDR3 DNA is TGTGCCAGCAGCCCGGGGACTAGCCCCGTACGGGATGAGCAGTTCTTC.

CDR3 sequence (DNA): TGTGCCAGCAGCCTTTGGGGGACTTTCACAGATACGCAGTATTTT. Its translation is CASSLWGTFTDTQYF. The chain joins TRBV14 to TRBJ2-3; D is perhaps TRBD2 (6 bases). The CDR3 has 15 residues. V lost 4 bases to trimming and J lost 2 bases, with 13 bases between them. Germline V gives CDR1 SGHDN, CDR2 FVKESK.

CDR3 amino acids: CASSPTAASSYNEQFF. The CDR3 DNA sequence: TGTGCCAGCAGCCCGACAGCTGCGAGCTCCTACAATGAGCAGTTCTTC. The V and J genes are TRBV7-2 and TRBJ2-1, with D possibly TRBD1 on 5 matching bases. Deletions cut 5 bases from V and 0 bases from J, with 14 bases between. CDR1 is SGHTA, CDR2 FQGNSA, per germline. This CDR3 region has 16 residues.

Written as DNA, the CDR3 is TGTGCCAGCAGCGTTTCGTTGAGGGGGAGAATACAAGAGACCCAGTACTTC. Translation gives CASSVSLRGRIQETQYF. The genes are TRBV12-3 or TRBV12-4 and TRBJ2-5; perhaps TRBD1 as D (6 bases). The CDR3 spans 17 residues. The V gene lost 6 bases and the J gene lost 2 bases, with 22 bases spanning the gap.

This clonotype was observed many times. The V and J genes are TRBV7-2 and TRBJ2-3; D tentatively reads TRBD1 or TRBD2 (5 bases each). The V gene's germline CDR1 is SGHTA and CDR2 FQGNSA. Trimming took 6 bases from V and 0 from J, leaving 13 bases between them. This CDR3 contains 15 residues. This CDR3 is CASRGPYTSTDTQYF. The DNA for the CDR3 is TGTGCCAGCAGGGGACCGTATACTAGCACAGATACGCAGTATTTT. Full variable domain (missing parts from reference TRBV7-2 and TRBJ2-3): GAGVSQSPSNKVTEKGKDVELRCDPISGHTALYWYRQSLGQGLEFLIYFQGNSAPDKSGLPSDRFSAERTGGSVSTLTIQRTQQEDSAVYLCASRGPYTSTDTQYFGPGTRLTVL.

This chain connects TRBV27 to TRBJ2-7, with 9 bases fitting TRBD1. This CDR3 has 13 residues. J gave up 3 bases and V 7 bases, and 4 bases lay outside the gene matches. CDR1 is MNHEY and CDR2 is SMNVEV in the germline V gene (reference sequence). CDR3 bases: TGTGCCAGCACAGGACAGGGGAACTACGAGCAGTACTTC. Encoded protein: CASTGQGNYEQYF.

This clonotype was found a few times. The chain couples TRBV6-5 to TRBJ2-5; D is undetermined. Trimming stripped 6 bases from V and 3 bases from J, with 14 bases between. Germline CDR1 is MNHEY and CDR2 is SVGAGI. The CDR3 extends over 14 amino acids. The DNA of the CDR3 is TGTGCCAGCAGGCGACATGGTGGCGAAGAGACCCAGTACTTC. Translation gives CASRRHGGEETQYF.

This chain joins TRBV12-3 or TRBV12-4 and TRBJ2-1; no clear D. The CDR3 is made up of 13 amino acids. Trimming left V 6 bases short and J 12 bases short, with 18 bases between. This chain's CDR3 is CASRQGMDVGQFF. The CDR3 DNA reads TGTGCCAGCAGGCAAGGCATGGACGTCGGGCAGTTCTTC.

In DNA form, the CDR3 reads TGTGCCAGCAGCTTAGGGATTAGCGGGGATGGTTTTGAGACCCAGTACTTC. This gives the protein CASSLGISGDGFETQYF. The V call is TRBV7-8, the J call TRBJ2-5, with 8 bases fitting TRBD2. This CDR3 spans 17 amino acids. V was clipped by 1 base and J by 5 bases; unmatched bases: 12. The germline V gene has CDR1 SGHVS and CDR2 FQNEAQ.

V usage is TRBV12-3 or TRBV12-4 and J usage is TRBJ2-1; D is unclear. V was clipped by 3 bases and J by 6 bases, with 21 bases between them. This CDR3 has 17 amino acids. This CDR3 is CASSFVESRFRINEQFF. CDR3 DNA sequence: TGTGCCAGCAGTTTTGTTGAGTCTCGTTTTAGGATCAATGAGCAGTTCTTC.

This sequence joins TRBV29-1 and TRBJ2-7; tentative D call: TRBD2 (6 bases). Germline lookup yields CDR1 SQVTM and CDR2 ANQGSEA. The CDR3 is made up of 14 amino acids. The germline V and J ends were trimmed by 3 bases and 7 bases, with 19 bases remaining between them. CDR3 in DNA: TGCAGCGTTGATGTGGGACTGAGGGTCAATGAGCAGTACTTC. Amino acids: CSVDVGLRVNEQYF.